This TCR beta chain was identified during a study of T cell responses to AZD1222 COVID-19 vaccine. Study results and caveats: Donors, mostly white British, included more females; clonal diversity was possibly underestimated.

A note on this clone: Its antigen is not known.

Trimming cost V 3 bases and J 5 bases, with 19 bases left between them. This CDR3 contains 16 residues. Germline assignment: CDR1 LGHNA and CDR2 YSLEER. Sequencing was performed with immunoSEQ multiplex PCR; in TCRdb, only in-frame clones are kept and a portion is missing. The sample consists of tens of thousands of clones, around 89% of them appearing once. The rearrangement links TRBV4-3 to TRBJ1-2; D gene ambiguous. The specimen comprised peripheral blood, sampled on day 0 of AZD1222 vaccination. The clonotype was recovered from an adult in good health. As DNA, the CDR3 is TGCGCCAGCAGCCATGGCAGGCAATTATTTGGGTATGGCTACACCTTC. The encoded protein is CASSHGRQLFGYGYTF.